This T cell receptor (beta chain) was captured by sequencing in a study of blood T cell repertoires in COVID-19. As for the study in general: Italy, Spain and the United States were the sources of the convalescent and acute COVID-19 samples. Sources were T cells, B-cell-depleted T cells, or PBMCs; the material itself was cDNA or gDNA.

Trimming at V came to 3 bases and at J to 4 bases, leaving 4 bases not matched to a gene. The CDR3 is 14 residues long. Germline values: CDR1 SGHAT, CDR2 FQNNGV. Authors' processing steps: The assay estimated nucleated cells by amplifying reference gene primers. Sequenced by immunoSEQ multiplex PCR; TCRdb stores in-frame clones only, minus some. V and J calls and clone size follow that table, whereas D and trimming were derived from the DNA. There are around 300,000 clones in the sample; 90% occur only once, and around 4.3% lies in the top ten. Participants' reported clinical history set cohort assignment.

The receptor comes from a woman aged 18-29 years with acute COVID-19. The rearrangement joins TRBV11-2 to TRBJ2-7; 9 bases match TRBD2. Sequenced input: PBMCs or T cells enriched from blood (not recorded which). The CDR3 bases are TGTGCCAGCAGCTTTAGCGGGAGTGGGTACGAGCAGTACTTC. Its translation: CASSFSGSGYEQYF.